This is a list of T cell receptor beta chains from one sample in a study of monozygotic twins with inflammatory bowel disease. TCRdb reprocessed the 5' RACE reads, keeping one entry per CDR3 protein, no DNA. In all, the sample yields about 450,000 distinct CDR3 sequences. The sequenced sample was blood. The origin of the receptors is a human donor with ulcerative colitis or Crohn's disease, or a healthy co-twin of an affected twin (not recorded which). Each CDR3 is given with its conserved first and last residue.

V gene	J gene	CDR3 protein
TRBV18	TRBJ1-3	CASSPETGPGNTIYF
TRBV6-5	TRBJ2-1	CASSGLASEQFF
TRBV27	TRBJ2-5	CASSPGGWAEETQYF
TRBV20-1	TRBJ2-7	CSASWTPVAPYEQYF
TRBV4-3	TRBJ2-1	CASSQEAGRTYNEQFF
TRBV7-3	TRBJ2-1	CASSLASHNEQFF
TRBV20-1	TRBJ1-1	CSAQGAGAEAFF
TRBV5-1	TRBJ2-1	CASSVQQGAYNEQFF
TRBV6-1	TRBJ1-6	CASKRGSSYNSPLHF
TRBV2	TRBJ1-1	CASRGQSATEAFF
TRBV9	TRBJ2-1	CASSVVEGVSYNEQFF
TRBV12-3/TRBV12-4	TRBJ1-3	CASSAAGQGNTIYF
TRBV5-1	TRBJ2-1	CASSLAASGRTGNEQFF
TRBV20-1	TRBJ2-1	CSARSGSGDEQFF
TRBV20-1	TRBJ2-7	CSAFDEYEQYF
TRBV20-1	TRBJ2-3	CSASVPSTDTQYF
TRBV19	TRBJ2-7	CASSTRTGTGGYEQYF
TRBV6-5	TRBJ2-3	CASSYSGAGAPTDTQYF